The 12 T cell receptor beta chains below come from one sample, sequenced in a study of T cells in Graves' hyperthyroidism and ophthalmopathy. Regions amplified from RNA transcripts were the TCR beta CDR3 regions. Researchers ran a first-round RT-PCR on the TCR CDR3 using the HTBI primer set. TCRdb reanalysed the multiplex PCR reads using MiXCR and keeps one entry per CDR3 protein. This sample has around 340,000 distinct CDR3 sequences, with roughly 20% found just once. Sequences were obtained from blood. These receptor sequences come from a woman in her forties or fifties with Graves' hyperthyroidism.

This clonotype has only a few counts. The CDR3 DNA sequence: TGTGCCAGCAGCGTAACAGACAACTATGGCTACACCTTC. This encodes CASSVTDNYGYTF. The V and J genes are TRBV9 and TRBJ1-2; D call uncertain. V was pared by 1 base and J by 2 bases, with 6 bases between. Looked up from germline, CDR1 is SGDLS and CDR2 is YYNGEE. The CDR3 runs 13 residues.

This clonotype has at least ten counts. CDR3 in DNA: TGTGCCAGCACCGGCCCGTCCGCGACAGCAACTAATGAAAAACTGTTTTTT. Protein product: CASTGPSATATNEKLFF. This chain links TRBV2 with TRBJ1-4; weak D call: TRBD1 (5 bases). Trimming cost V 7 bases and J 0 bases, with 18 bases left between them. The CDR3 extends over 17 amino acids. The germline V gene encodes CDR1 SNHLY and CDR2 FYNNEI.

This rearrangement joins TRBV28 to TRBJ2-2; no firm D call. Deletions cut 5 bases from V and 6 bases from J, with 13 bases between. The CDR3 contains 14 residues. Germline-derived CDR1 and CDR2 are MDHEN and SYDVKM. The CDR3 DNA reads TGTGCCAGCAGTGCGCCCGGCTATCCCGGGGAGCTGTTTTTT. Translation gives CASSAPGYPGELFF.

This clonotype was seen repeatedly, ten times or more. V gene TRBV28 combines with J gene TRBJ2-7, with D perhaps matching TRBD2 (6 bases). V dropped 10 bases and J dropped 0 bases, with 16 bases sitting between them. CDR3 length: 14 amino acids. Germline values: CDR1 MDHEN, CDR2 SYDVKM. The CDR3 DNA is TGTGCCATCGTAAAAGTGGGGGGCTCCTACGAGCAGTACTTC. Its translation: CAIVKVGGSYEQYF.

The chain couples TRBV15 to TRBJ2-1; possible D gene TRBD2, 6 bases. The germline V and J ends were trimmed by 5 bases and 7 bases, with 9 bases remaining between them. Germline CDR1 is LNHNV and CDR2 is YYDKDF (reference sequence). The CDR3 covers 12 residues. The CDR3: CATSGRENEQFF. The CDR3 DNA sequence: TGTGCCACCAGCGGTCGGGAGAATGAGCAGTTCTTC.

V is TRBV20-1 and J is TRBJ2-3; 7 positions match TRBD2. V dropped 6 bases and J dropped 0; count of bases not matched to a gene: 6. The CDR3 covers 14 residues. Per germline, CDR1 DFQATT and CDR2 SNEGSKA (reference sequence). The CDR3 coding sequence is TGCAGTGCCCAAGGGACTATCAGCACAGATACGCAGTATTTT. It codes for CSAQGTISTDTQYF.

This clonotype showed up many times. The chain uses TRBV20-1 and TRBJ1-1; D gene unclear. The CDR3 has 12 residues. Germline CDR1 and CDR2: DFQATT and SNEGSKA (reference sequence). V was clipped by 3 bases and J by 1 base, with 6 bases between them. CDR3 sequence: CSASRANTEAFF. The DNA of the CDR3 is TGCAGTGCTAGCCGGGCGAACACTGAAGCTTTCTTT.

The chain joins TRBV4-1 to TRBJ2-3, with 10 bases matching TRBD2. CDR1 is MGHRA, CDR2 YSYEKL, per germline. J lost 4 bases, V lost 4 bases, and 11 bases had no gene match. The CDR3 is 17 residues long. DNA for the CDR3: TGCGCCAGCAGCCCCAGAAGGCTAGCGGGAGAGGCAGATACGCAGTATTTT. It is translated as CASSPRRLAGEADTQYF.

This clonotype occurred a few times. The V call is TRBV13, the J call TRBJ1-1; D gene unclear. CDR1 is PRHDT, CDR2 FYEKMQ, per germline (reference sequence). The CDR3 spans 12 residues. Between the trimmed V and J ends, which lost 7 bases and 7 bases, there was a span of 13 bases. DNA of the CDR3: TGTGCCAGCAAATCCAGGTTTGGTGAAGCTTTCTTT. Its translation is CASKSRFGEAFF.

The sample holds many counts of this clonotype. The chain uses TRBV6-2 or TRBV6-3 and TRBJ2-1; TRBD2 matches 9 bases. Germline CDR1 MNHEY, CDR2 SVGEGT. V trimming: 5 bases; J trimming: 1 base; junction bases outside the gene matches: 6. The CDR3 has 16 amino acids. Here the CDR3 reads CASSGVSGGSYNEQFF. For the CDR3, the DNA is TGTGCCAGCAGTGGGGTTAGCGGGGGATCCTACAATGAGCAGTTCTTC.

This clonotype was seen more than once but under ten times. V is TRBV5-1 and J is TRBJ2-7, with 16 bases identical to TRBD2. Germline V gene sequence: CDR1 SGHRS, CDR2 YFSETQ. J was trimmed by 5 bases and V by 3 bases; bases with no gene match: 8. CDR3 length: 17 residues. For the CDR3, the DNA is TGCGCCAGCAGCTACCCGGGACTAGCGGGAGGGCGCCACGAGCAGTACTTC. Protein: CASSYPGLAGGRHEQYF.

Ten or more counts support this clonotype. This rearrangement joins TRBV2 to TRBJ2-5; D is uncertain. The germline gives CDR1 SNHLY, CDR2 FYNNEI. V lost 1 base and J 4 bases, leaving 10 bases between the germline ends. This CDR3 has 14 residues. CDR3 DNA sequence: TGTGCCAGCAGTGAAGGGGCCAGTCCAGAGACCCAGTACTTC. The encoded protein is CASSEGASPETQYF.